These 9 T cell receptor beta chains came from one sample sequenced in a study of radiation and T cells in renal cell carcinoma. Regarding treatment: 15 Gy SBRT to primary tumor, nephrectomy 4 weeks later. The protocol was immunoSEQ multiplex PCR, while the TCRdb copy is restricted to in-frame clones and leaves out a portion. The data contain about 20,000 clones, roughly half of them singletons. Sequences were derived from tumor tissue, sampled from a patient whose treatment included radiotherapy and nephrectomy. The receptors come from a woman in her 50s with renal cell carcinoma.

This clone has more than one count but fewer than ten. V is TRBV29-1 and J is TRBJ1-1; 11 nucleotides align to TRBD1. CDR3 length: 15 amino acids. Germline CDR1 is SQVTM and CDR2 is ANQGSEA. V lost 3 bases and J lost 5; bases outside the gene matches: 8. As DNA, the CDR3 is TGCAGCGTTGAGGGGACAGGGGGAGGTGGTACTGAAGCTTTCTTT. This gives the protein CSVEGTGGGGTEAFF.

The chain uses TRBV5-1 and TRBJ1-4; maybe TRBD1 (6 bases). V lost 4 bases and J lost 4, with 14 bases in between. Germline-derived CDR1 and CDR2 are SGHRS and YFSETQ. The CDR3 spans 15 residues. The CDR3 DNA reads as TGCGCCAGCAGCCGTCGGACAGATGGTAATGAAAAACTGTTTTTT. This encodes CASSRRTDGNEKLFF.

This clone occurred a few times. The chain uses TRBV15 and TRBJ1-4; D is unclear. CDR1 and CDR2 from the germline V gene are LNHNV and YYDKDF (reference sequence). The CDR3 totals 13 residues. V lost 0 bases and J 5 bases, leaving 4 bases between the germline ends. As DNA, the CDR3 is TGTGCCACCAGCAGAGACATAAATGAAAAACTGTTTTTT. Translating gives CATSRDINEKLFF.

The CDR3 nucleotides are TGCGCCAGCAGCCAAGATCTAAGGGACGAGCAGTACTTC. Encoded protein: CASSQDLRDEQYF. The genes are TRBV4-3 and TRBJ2-7; no clear D. Germline CDR1 LGHNA, CDR2 YSLEER. Trimming removed 0 bases from V and 5 bases from J, with 8 bases in between. This CDR3 spans 13 amino acids.

The chain is built from TRBV7-9 and TRBJ1-2; D is perhaps TRBD1 (6 bases). CDR3 size: 13 residues. With 6 bases removed from V and 2 bases from J, the gap between germline ends came to 10 bases. Germline lookup yields CDR1 SEHNR and CDR2 FQNEAQ (reference sequence). CDR3 sequence (DNA): TGTGCCAGCAGTGCCCAGGGGAACTATGGCTACACCTTC. The encoded protein is CASSAQGNYGYTF.

This chain links TRBV6-1 with TRBJ1-2; maybe TRBD1 (5 bases). Per the germline V gene, CDR1 is MNHNS and CDR2 is SASEGT. This CDR3 is built from 15 residues. V lost 6 bases and J 0 bases, leaving 14 bases between the germline ends. This chain's CDR3 is CASRATGPANYGYTF. The CDR3 DNA reads as TGTGCCAGCAGAGCCACAGGTCCAGCTAACTATGGCTACACCTTC.

This clone was observed a few times. The chain combines TRBV12-2 with TRBJ2-7; the D segment call TRBD1 is taken from the table without a DNA check. TRBV12-2 is described as a pseudogene. This CDR3 is 15 amino acids long. The CDR3, as DNA: TGTGCAAGTCGCTCTACAGGGGGCGTCCCCTACGAGCAGTACTTC. Amino acid sequence: CASRSTGGVPYEQYF.

The chain links TRBV7-9 to TRBJ1-1, with TRBD1 matching 7 bases. The CDR3 totals 15 residues. Unmatched junction bases numbered 8, after V lost 7 bases and J lost 0 bases. CDR1 and CDR2 (germline): SEHNR, FQNEAQ (reference sequence). The CDR3 sequence: CASNDRAQLNTEAFF. The CDR3 region has the DNA TGTGCCAGCAATGACAGGGCCCAATTGAACACTGAAGCTTTCTTT. Filled out from reference TRBV7-9 and TRBJ1-1, the complete variable domain reads DTGVSQNPRHKITKRGQNVTFRCDPISEHNRLYWYRQTLGQGPEFLTYFQNEAQLEKSRLLSDRFSAERPKGSFSTLEIQRTEQGDSAMYLCASNDRAQLNTEAFFGQGTRLTVV.

This clone is categorized as medium-sized. The V gene is TRBV7-6, the J gene TRBJ1-1; TRBD1 might be the D (5 bases). Deletions cut 5 bases from V and 4 bases from J, with 17 bases between. The CDR3 is 15 residues long. Looked up from germline, CDR1 is SGHVS and CDR2 is FNYEAQ. The CDR3 loop is CASSPRGGWGTEAFF. The CDR3 DNA is TGTGCCAGCAGCCCGCGGGGGGGATGGGGCACTGAAGCTTTCTTT.